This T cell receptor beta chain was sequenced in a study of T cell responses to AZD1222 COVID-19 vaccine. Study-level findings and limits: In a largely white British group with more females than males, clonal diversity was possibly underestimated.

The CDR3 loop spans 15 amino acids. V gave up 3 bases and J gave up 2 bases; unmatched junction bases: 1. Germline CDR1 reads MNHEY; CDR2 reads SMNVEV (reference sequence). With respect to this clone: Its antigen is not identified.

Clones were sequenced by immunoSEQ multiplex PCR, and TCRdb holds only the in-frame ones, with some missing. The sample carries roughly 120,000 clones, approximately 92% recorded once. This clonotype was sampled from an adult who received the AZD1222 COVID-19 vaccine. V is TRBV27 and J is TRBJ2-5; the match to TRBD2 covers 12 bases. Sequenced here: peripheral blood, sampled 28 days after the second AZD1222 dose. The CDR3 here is CASSLLAGGQETQYF. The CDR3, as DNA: TGTGCCAGCAGTTTGCTAGCGGGAGGGCAAGAGACCCAGTACTTC.